Detailed here is one T cell receptor (beta chain). Its antigen is unknown. This CDR3 spans 16 amino acids. Per the germline V gene, CDR1 is SGHAT and CDR2 is FQDESV (reference sequence). Between the trimmed V and J ends, which lost 5 bases and 0 bases, there was a span of 11 bases. This entry belongs to a study of cytomegalovirus exposure and HLA in healthy donors. Study-level points and caveats: As a later analysis revealed, most CMV-associated TCR beta chains appeared HLA-restricted. In a later analysis, TCR beta V- and J-gene trimming showed a link to a missense DCLRE1C variant.

Vbeta (60) and Jbeta (13) primers were used in the PCR. The data were produced by immunoSEQ multiplex PCR, yet TCRdb's version contains in-frame clones alone and is incomplete. The repertoire has 210,000 or so clones, around 79% of them found once; the top ten carry around 2%. The receptor's source is a man between 18 and 35 years old in good health and CMV-seronegative. The sequencing input was PBMCs. The chain uses TRBV11-1 and TRBJ2-6; D unclear. CDR3 sequence reads: CASSRRLLSGANVLTF. CDR3 in DNA: TGTGCCAGCAGCCGCCGACTTCTCTCTGGGGCCAACGTCCTGACTTTC.